The 23 T cell receptor beta chains in this list originate from one sample, sequenced in a study of blood T cell repertoires in COVID-19. Sequenced by immunoSEQ multiplex PCR; TCRdb stores in-frame clones only, minus some. The sample consists of 150,000 to 190,000 clones, 75% to 90% of them appearing once. The sequenced material came from peripheral blood. The receptors were gathered from a man aged 60 to 75 with acute or convalescent COVID-19.

This clone was picked up a small number of times. The chain couples TRBV6-5 to TRBJ1-2; 10 bases match TRBD1. From germline, CDR1 is MNHEY and CDR2 SVGAGI. The CDR3 runs 14 residues. The ends lost 6 bases at V and 8 bases at J; junction bases unmatched: 9. In nucleotides, the CDR3 is TGTGCCAGCAGCCAGACAGGGGGCGGAGGGGGCTACACCTTC. It yields the protein CASSQTGGGGGYTF.

The chain carries TRBV6-2 or TRBV6-3 and TRBJ2-2; 7 nucleotides align to TRBD2. Trimming at V came to 0 bases and at J to 6 bases, leaving 4 bases not matched to a gene. The CDR3 covers 15 residues. CDR1 is MNHEY, CDR2 SVGEGT, per germline. As DNA, the CDR3 is TGTGCCAGCAGTTACTCGACCCGGGGGGCCGGGGAGCTGTTTTTT. It encodes CASSYSTRGAGELFF.

This chain joins TRBV30 and TRBJ2-1; no reliable D call. The germline V gene has CDR1 GTSNPN and CDR2 SVGIG (reference sequence). The CDR3 runs to 15 residues. Trimming took off 4 bases at V and 0 bases at J, with 13 bases between the two ends. CDR3 in amino acids: CAWIRPRSSYNEQFF. In nucleotides, the CDR3 is TGTGCCTGGATACGGCCCCGGAGCTCCTACAATGAGCAGTTCTTC.

This chain joins TRBV6-1 and TRBJ1-4, with TRBD1 identical over 8 bases. With V trimmed by 3 bases and J by 8 bases, 11 bases remained unmatched. Germline values: CDR1 MNHNS, CDR2 SASEGT. The CDR3 loop spans 16 amino acids. CDR3 nucleotides: TGTGCCAGCAGTGATACGATCGGGACAGGAGGGGAAAAACTGTTTTTT. It yields the protein CASSDTIGTGGEKLFF.

In its sample, this clone was seen once. Other DNA sequences in the same sample also yield this CDR3. The gene calls are TRBV7-9 and TRBJ2-2; no firm D call. V lost 5 bases and J 5 bases, leaving 3 bases between the germline ends. The CDR3 sequence is 11 residues long. Germline-derived CDR1 and CDR2 are SEHNR and FQNEAQ (reference sequence). CDR3 DNA sequence: TGTGCCAGCAGCCTAACCGGGGAGCTGTTTTTT. Encoded protein: CASSLTGELFF.

This clone appeared once. CDR3 nucleotide sequence: TGTGCCTGGAGTGTTGGGGGGGGATTTTACAATGAGCAGTTCTTC. This gives the protein CAWSVGGGFYNEQFF. J is TRBJ2-1 and V is TRBV30; TRBD2 agrees at 7 bases. Trimming removed 0 bases from V and 4 bases from J; junction bases left unmatched: 6. This CDR3 has 15 amino acids. Germline CDR1 and CDR2: GTSNPN and SVGIG (reference sequence). Full variable domain (outside the CDR3, taken from reference TRBV30 and TRBJ2-1): SQTIHQWPATLVQPVGSPLSLECTVEGTSNPNLYWYRQAAGRGLQLLFYSVGIGQISSEVPQNLSASRPQDRQFILSSKKLLLSDSGFYLCAWSVGGGFYNEQFFGPGTRLTVL.

J is TRBJ1-2 and V is TRBV18, with TRBD1 identical over 7 bases. Germline loops: CDR1 KGHSH, CDR2 LQKENI. J gave up 6 bases and V 2 bases, and 6 bases lay outside the gene matches. The CDR3 length is 14 residues. Here the CDR3 reads CASSPKSGGHGYTF. Here the CDR3 DNA reads TGTGCCAGCTCACCAAAGTCAGGGGGTCATGGCTACACCTTC.

V usage is TRBV27 and J usage is TRBJ2-3; D may be TRBD1 (6 bases). Trimming shortened V by 5 bases and J by 4 bases, and 13 bases separated the two germline ends. This CDR3 comprises 14 residues. Germline V gene sequence: CDR1 MNHEY, CDR2 SMNVEV (reference sequence). DNA for the CDR3: TGTGCCAGCAGTCCCCTCGGACAGTCAGATACGCAGTATTTT. The encoded protein is CASSPLGQSDTQYF.

The gene calls are TRBV6-5 and TRBJ1-6, with 10 bases aligning to TRBD1. CDR1 and CDR2 from the germline V gene are MNHEY and SVGAGI. CDR3 size: 14 residues. Germline trimming cut 6 bases from V and 10 bases from J; bases unmatched to any gene: 6. CDR3 amino acids: CASRWGTGESPLHF. In DNA form, the CDR3 reads TGTGCCAGCAGGTGGGGGACAGGGGAGTCACCCCTCCACTTT.

This clone came up once. The chain links TRBV19 to TRBJ1-1; the match to TRBD1 covers 12 bases. CDR3 size: 15 residues. Trimming took 4 bases from V and 4 from J; bases not matched to a gene: 4. In germline, CDR1 is LNHDA, CDR2 SQIVND (reference sequence). The CDR3 loop reads CASSRDRGQSTEAFF. CDR3 nucleotides: TGTGCCAGTAGTAGGGACAGGGGGCAGAGCACTGAAGCTTTCTTT.

V usage is TRBV30 and J usage is TRBJ2-5, with D possibly matching TRBD1 (5 bases). From germline, CDR1 is GTSNPN and CDR2 SVGIG (reference sequence). The CDR3 has 12 residues. V was trimmed by 1 base and J by 4 bases, leaving 7 bases between them. The CDR3 DNA is TGTGCCTGGAGTGCAGGGATAGAGACCCAGTACTTC. It encodes CAWSAGIETQYF.

This clone was seen a single time. This specimen includes other DNA sequences encoding the same CDR3. V usage is TRBV7-9 and J usage is TRBJ1-4; TRBD1 might be the D (6 bases). V lost 1 base, J lost 5 bases, and 8 bases lay in between. The CDR3 covers 14 residues. CDR1 and CDR2 (germline): SEHNR, FQNEAQ (reference sequence). CDR3 protein: CASSLGQGNEKLFF. CDR3 DNA sequence: TGTGCCAGCAGCTTAGGGCAGGGGAATGAAAAACTGTTTTTT.

This chain links TRBV30 with TRBJ2-1; maybe TRBD1 (5 bases). Trimming shortened V by 0 bases and J by 3 bases, and 12 bases separated the two germline ends. This CDR3 has 15 amino acids. Looked up from germline, CDR1 is GTSNPN and CDR2 is SVGIG (reference sequence). In nucleotides, the CDR3 is TGTGCCTGGAGTGTTAAGGGGTCCTTCTACAATGAGCAGTTCTTC. Its protein is CAWSVKGSFYNEQFF.

This chain links TRBV6-2 or TRBV6-3 with TRBJ2-2; tentatively, D is TRBD1 (5 bases). Germline values: CDR1 MNHEY, CDR2 SVGEGT. V was pared by 0 bases and J by 9 bases, with 17 bases between. The CDR3 contains 16 residues. This CDR3 is CASSYSKAGSQRELFF. The DNA for the CDR3 is TGTGCCAGCAGTTACTCGAAGGCAGGGTCCCAAAGGGAGCTGTTTTTT.

The chain is built from TRBV12-3 or TRBV12-4 and TRBJ1-4; D is ambiguous. The CDR3 extends over 13 amino acids. The V end lost 6 bases, the J end lost 1 base, and 6 bases lay between the germline ends. The CDR3 loop is CASRPGTNEKLFF. In DNA, the CDR3 is TGTGCCAGCAGGCCGGGAACTAATGAAAAACTGTTTTTT.

The genes are TRBV9 and TRBJ2-1; D is ambiguous. The CDR3 loop spans 15 amino acids. V lost 5 bases and J 0 bases, leaving 12 bases between the germline ends. Per the germline V gene, CDR1 is SGDLS and CDR2 is YYNGEE. The CDR3 region is CASRPERASYNEQFF. DNA of the CDR3: TGTGCCAGCAGGCCGGAGCGAGCCTCCTACAATGAGCAGTTCTTC. Using reference TRBV9 and TRBJ2-1 for the parts outside the CDR3, the full variable domain is DSGVTQTPKHLITATGQRVTLRCSPRSGDLSVYWYQQSLDQGLQFLIQYYNGEERAKGNILERFSAQQFPDLHSELNLSSLELGDSALYFCASRPERASYNEQFFGPGTRLTVL.

The gene calls are TRBV4-2 and TRBJ2-3, with 11 bases that match TRBD2. V was clipped by 5 bases and J by 4 bases; unmatched bases: 5. This CDR3 has 15 residues. Germline CDR1 LGHNA, CDR2 YNFKEQ. In nucleotides, the CDR3 is TGTGCCAGCAGCTATAGCGGGGGGGACGCAGATACGCAGTATTTT. As protein: CASSYSGGDADTQYF.

The sample holds one count of this clone. This CDR3 reads CASSYSTGVGYTF. The CDR3 coding sequence is TGTGCCAGCAGTTACTCGACGGGAGTCGGCTACACCTTC. This chain joins TRBV6-5 and TRBJ1-2, with no clear D. The V and J ends lost 0 bases and 8 bases respectively, with 10 bases between them. CDR3 length: 13 residues. Germline CDR1 and CDR2: MNHEY and SVGAGI.

The chain recombines TRBV7-2 with TRBJ1-6, with 7 bases that match TRBD1. Germline CDR1 and CDR2: SGHTA and FQGNSA. The CDR3 runs 14 residues. V was pared by 6 bases and J by 7 bases, with 6 bases of the junction left unmatched. The CDR3 region is CASRGGAGNSPLHF. CDR3 in DNA: TGTGCCAGCAGAGGGGGCGCGGGGAATTCACCCCTCCACTTT.

This clone was seen a few times. The rearrangement joins TRBV5-4 to TRBJ2-2; D gene ambiguous. There are 13 residues in the CDR3. Germline CDR1 is SGHNT and CDR2 is YYREEE (reference sequence). V was trimmed by 4 bases and J by 7 bases, leaving 11 bases between them. The chain's CDR3 is CASSADSNGELFF. The CDR3 DNA sequence: TGTGCCAGCAGCGCCGACTCGAACGGGGAGCTGTTTTTT. Using reference TRBV5-4 and TRBJ2-2 for the parts outside the CDR3, the full variable domain is ETGVTQSPTHLIKTRGQQVTLRCSSQSGHNTVSWYQQALGQGPQFIFQYYREEENGRGNFPPRFSGLQFPNYSSELNVNALELDDSALYLCASSADSNGELFFGEGSRLTVL.

This clone was counted a few times. J is TRBJ2-1 and V is TRBV2, with 9 nucleotides matching TRBD2. The CDR3 extends over 15 amino acids. The V segment lost 0 bases and the J segment 6 bases; nucleotides outside the gene matches: 3. Germline values: CDR1 SNHLY, CDR2 FYNNEI. DNA for the CDR3: TGTGCCAGCAGTGAAGCGGCGCGGGGGGGCAATGAGCAGTTCTTC. It codes for CASSEAARGGNEQFF.

DNA of the CDR3: TGCGCCAGCAGCTCAGAGGGGGCAAGGTATTCACCCCTCCACTTT. Translating gives CASSSEGARYSPLHF. The chain uses TRBV4-3 and TRBJ1-6; TRBD1 aligns across 7 bases. Germline V gene data show CDR1 as LGHNA and CDR2 as YSLEER. CDR3 size: 15 residues. The ends lost 5 bases at V and 8 bases at J; junction bases unmatched: 9.

The V gene is TRBV7-9, the J gene TRBJ1-6; D remains unclear. In germline, CDR1 is SEHNR, CDR2 FQNEAQ (reference sequence). The length of the CDR3 is 15 residues. V was pared by 1 base and J by 8 bases, with 12 bases between. The CDR3 loop is CASSLGRVSHSPLHF. CDR3 DNA: TGTGCCAGCAGCTTAGGCCGCGTATCGCATTCACCCCTCCACTTT.